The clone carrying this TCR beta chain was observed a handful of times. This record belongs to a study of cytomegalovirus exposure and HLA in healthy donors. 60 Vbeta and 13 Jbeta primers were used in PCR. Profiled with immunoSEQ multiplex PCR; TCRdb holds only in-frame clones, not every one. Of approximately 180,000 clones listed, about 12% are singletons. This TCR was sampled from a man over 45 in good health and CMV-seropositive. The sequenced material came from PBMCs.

In nucleotides, the CDR3 is TGTGCCAGCTCCCAGGCGAATAATAGGGGACAGGGGGAGACCGGGGAGCTGTTTTTT. It specifies CASSQANNRGQGETGELFF. J is TRBJ2-2 and V is TRBV12-1; the table calls TRBD1, which could not be checked here. TRBV12-1 is classified as a pseudogene. This CDR3 is built from 19 residues.